The next 15 T cell receptor beta chains were all read from a single sample in a study of cytomegalovirus exposure and HLA in healthy donors. Amplification used 60 Vbeta primers and 13 Jbeta primers. The assay was immunoSEQ multiplex PCR, and TCRdb's table has in-frame clones only and misses some. The sample yields about 77,000 clones, approximately 75% seen once. Sequencing input: PBMCs. The receptors derive from a woman aged 35 to 49 in good health and CMV-seronegative.

The rearrangement joins TRBV7-8 to TRBJ1-5, with unresolved D. Trimming left V 1 base short and J 4 bases short, with 11 bases between. The CDR3 is made up of 15 amino acids. The germline V gene has CDR1 SGHVS and CDR2 FQNEAQ. The chain's CDR3 is CASSLEAGGNQPQHF. CDR3 coding DNA: TGTGCCAGCAGCTTAGAAGCGGGCGGGAATCAGCCCCAGCATTTT.

This chain uses TRBV29-1 with TRBJ1-4, with 7 bases aligning to TRBD1. The germline V gene has CDR1 SQVTM and CDR2 ANQGSEA. After removal of 6 bases from V and 3 bases from J, the junction contained 4 bases not matched to a gene. The CDR3 is 13 residues long. The CDR3 bases are TGCAGCGTCGCGGACAGGCCTAATGAAAAACTGTTTTTT. Translating it yields CSVADRPNEKLFF.

The CDR3 region is CASSTRAGNTGELFF. The CDR3, as DNA: TGTGCCAGCAGCACGCGAGCGGGGAACACCGGGGAGCTGTTTTTT. The chain joins TRBV7-6 to TRBJ2-2, with a weak D call TRBD2 (6 bases). The CDR3 runs 15 residues. V was trimmed by 5 bases and J by 1 base, leaving 11 bases between them. The germline gives CDR1 SGHVS, CDR2 FNYEAQ.

In this sample, this clone turned up once. The chain links TRBV5-4 to TRBJ2-5; D perhaps matches TRBD2 (6 bases). The J call is uncertain, as TRBJ2-7 better fits the DNA end. CDR1 SGHNT and CDR2 YYREEE come from the germline V gene (reference sequence). The CDR3 extends over 15 amino acids. In nucleotides, the CDR3 is TGTGCCAGCAGCCCAGGGCGGGATGTCTCCTACGAGCAGTACTTC. This sequence encodes CASSPGRDVSYEQYF.

The rearrangement joins TRBV14 to TRBJ2-1; 9 positions match TRBD2. After removal of 4 bases from V and 6 bases from J, the junction contained 10 bases not matched to a gene. Per germline, CDR1 SGHDN and CDR2 FVKESK. The CDR3 has 16 residues. For the CDR3, the DNA is TGTGCCAGCAGCCCCCTTAGCGGGAGTGGGAGCAATGAGCAGTTCTTC. Encoded protein: CASSPLSGSGSNEQFF.

Only a few counts were recorded for this clone. The J gene is TRBJ2-5, the V gene TRBV7-2; the match to TRBD2 covers 8 bases. The CDR3 is 15 residues long. Germline CDR1 SGHTA, CDR2 FQGNSA. V trimming: 2 bases; J trimming: 5 bases; junction bases outside the gene matches: 7. The CDR3 reads CASSLRAGAPETQYF. The CDR3, as DNA: TGTGCCAGCAGCTTACGAGCGGGAGCTCCGGAGACCCAGTACTTC. The variable domain in full, completed from reference TRBV7-2 and TRBJ2-5, reads GAGVSQSPSNKVTEKGKDVELRCDPISGHTALYWYRQSLGQGLEFLIYFQGNSAPDKSGLPSDRFSAERTGGSVSTLTIQRTQQEDSAVYLCASSLRAGAPETQYFGPGTRLLVL.

This clone was counted only a few times. V is TRBV7-8 and J is TRBJ1-2; D remains unclear. The germline V gene encodes CDR1 SGHVS and CDR2 FQNEAQ. With 5 bases removed from V and 4 bases from J, the gap between germline ends came to 11 bases. The CDR3 length is 13 residues. The CDR3: CASSTTYGYGYTF. CDR3 nucleotides: TGTGCCAGCAGCACCACTTACGGCTATGGCTACACCTTC.

This chain links TRBV5-1 with TRBJ1-1, with 7 nucleotides matching TRBD1. There are 16 residues in the CDR3. Trimming cost V 0 bases and J 3 bases; bases outside gene matches: 8. Looked up from germline, CDR1 is SGHRS and CDR2 is YFSETQ. CDR3 sequence: CASSLGDRGQYTEAFF. For the CDR3, the DNA is TGCGCCAGCAGCTTGGGGGACAGAGGCCAGTACACTGAAGCTTTCTTT.

The chain recombines TRBV12-5 with TRBJ1-5, with D unclear. The CDR3 loop spans 13 amino acids. The germline CDR1 and CDR2 sequences are LGHNT and FRNRAP. Deletions cut 6 bases from V and 11 bases from J, with 17 bases between. The CDR3 protein is CASGRRDSGSQHF. CDR3 sequence (DNA): TGTGCTAGTGGCCGGAGAGATAGTGGGTCCCAGCATTTT.

The gene calls are TRBV4-3 and TRBJ2-1, with 12 bases fitting TRBD2. This CDR3 has 16 residues. Germline CDR1 is LGHNA and CDR2 is YSLEER. Germline trimming cut 1 base from V and 8 bases from J; bases unmatched to any gene: 6. CDR3 in amino acids: CASSQGTSGKIYEQFF. The CDR3 nucleotides read TGCGCCAGCAGCCAAGGGACTAGCGGGAAGATTTATGAGCAGTTCTTC.

V and J are TRBV7-9 and TRBJ2-3; tentative D call: TRBD2 (5 bases). The CDR3 loop spans 15 amino acids. Trimming shortened V by 1 base and J by 6 bases, and 14 bases separated the two germline ends. CDR1 is SEHNR and CDR2 is FQNEAQ in the germline V gene (reference sequence). CDR3 protein: CASSLVLGSLDTQYF. Here the CDR3 DNA reads TGTGCCAGCAGCTTAGTTTTGGGGAGTCTCGATACGCAGTATTTT. Combining the CDR3 with reference TRBV7-9 and TRBJ2-3 gives the whole variable domain DTGVSQNPRHKITKRGQNVTFRCDPISEHNRLYWYRQTLGQGPEFLTYFQNEAQLEKSRLLSDRFSAERPKGSFSTLEIQRTEQGDSAMYLCASSLVLGSLDTQYFGPGTRLTVL.

The rearrangement joins TRBV7-8 to TRBJ1-5; D is possibly TRBD1 (6 bases). Per germline, CDR1 SGHVS and CDR2 FQNEAQ. CDR3 length: 16 amino acids. Between the trimmed V and J ends, which lost 2 bases and 5 bases, there was a span of 16 bases. The CDR3 coding sequence is TGTGCCAGCAGCTTAATAGGTATGGGGGCTGATCAGCCCCAGCATTTT. Translating it yields CASSLIGMGADQPQHF.

The chain couples TRBV10-3 to TRBJ2-7, with 9 bases lining up with TRBD1. The CDR3 covers 14 residues. V gave up 7 bases and J gave up 4 bases; unmatched junction bases: 8. From germline, CDR1 is ENHRY and CDR2 SYGVKD. CDR3 sequence: CAITRGQGQYEQYF. CDR3 nucleotides: TGTGCCATCACCAGGGGACAGGGACAATACGAGCAGTACTTC.

The chain uses TRBV6-5 and TRBJ2-2; D is uncertain. Trimming cost V 0 bases and J 1 base, with 9 bases left between them. This CDR3 has 16 amino acids. CDR1 is MNHEY and CDR2 is SVGAGI in the germline V gene. CDR3 sequence (DNA): TGTGCCAGCAGTTACTCGGCGACATTGAACACCGGGGAGCTGTTTTTT. It translates to CASSYSATLNTGELFF.

V usage is TRBV27 and J usage is TRBJ1-3; the D gene is possibly TRBD1 (6 bases). The germline gives CDR1 MNHEY, CDR2 SMNVEV (reference sequence). Trimming removed 1 base at V and 2 bases at J, with 12 bases between. The CDR3 contains 16 residues. The CDR3: CASSLLGGPTGNTIYF. DNA for the CDR3: TGTGCCAGCAGTTTATTAGGGGGACCAACTGGAAACACCATATATTTT.